This T cell receptor beta chain was captured by sequencing in a study of T cells in women clearing cervical HPV infection. General study results and limits: Richness differences could reflect unmeasured T-cell content per sample.

A remark on this clone: Its specificity is not known. The read stops 3 residues short of the end of the CDR3; the missing end is completed from the germline J gene.

The germline gives CDR1 SGHRS, CDR2 YFSETQ. The CDR3 contains 14 residues. The V and J ends lost 0 bases and 8 bases respectively, with 11 bases between them. The repertoire was sequenced with immunoSEQ multiplex PCR; TCRdb's copy has only in-frame clones and lacks some. Here the sample table reports tens of thousands of clones. The sample was blood buffy coat. The gene calls are TRBV5-1 and TRBJ2-2, with D perhaps matching TRBD2 (5 bases). The origin of this receptor is a woman between 18 and 70 years old with a cervical HPV16 infection that either progressed to CIN3+ or cleared (not recorded which). The sequenced part of the CDR3 DNA is TGCGCCAGCAGCTTGGTCGGTAGCGCAGGGGAG. This gives the protein CASSLVGSAGE. The entire CDR3 sequence reads CASSLVGSAGELFF.